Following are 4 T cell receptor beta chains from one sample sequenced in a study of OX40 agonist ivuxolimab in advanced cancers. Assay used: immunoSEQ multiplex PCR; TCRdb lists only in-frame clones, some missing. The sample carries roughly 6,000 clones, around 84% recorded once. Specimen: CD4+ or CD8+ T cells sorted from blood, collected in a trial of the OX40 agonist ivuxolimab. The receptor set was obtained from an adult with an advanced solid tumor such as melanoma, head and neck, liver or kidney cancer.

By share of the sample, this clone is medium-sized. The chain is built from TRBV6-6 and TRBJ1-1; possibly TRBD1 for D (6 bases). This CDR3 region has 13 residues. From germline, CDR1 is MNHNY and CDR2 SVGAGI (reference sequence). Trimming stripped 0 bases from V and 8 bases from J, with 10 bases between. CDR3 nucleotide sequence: TGTGCCAGCAGTTACTCGTTGGGGACAGAAGCTTTCTTT. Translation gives CASSYSLGTEAFF.

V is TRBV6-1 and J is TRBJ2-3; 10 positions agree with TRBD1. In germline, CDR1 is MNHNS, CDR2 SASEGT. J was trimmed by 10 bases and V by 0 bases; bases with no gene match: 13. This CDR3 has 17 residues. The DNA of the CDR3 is TGTGCCAGCAGTGAAGCGCTGGGGGACAGGGGATACTCTGCGCAGTATTTT. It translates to CASSEALGDRGYSAQYF.

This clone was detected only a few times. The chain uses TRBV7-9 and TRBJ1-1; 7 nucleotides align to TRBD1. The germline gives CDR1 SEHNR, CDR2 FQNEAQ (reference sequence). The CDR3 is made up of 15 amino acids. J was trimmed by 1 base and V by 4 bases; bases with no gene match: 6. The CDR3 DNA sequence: TGTGCCAGCAGCTCGGAAAGGACAGGGAACACTGAAGCTTTCTTT. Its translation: CASSSERTGNTEAFF.

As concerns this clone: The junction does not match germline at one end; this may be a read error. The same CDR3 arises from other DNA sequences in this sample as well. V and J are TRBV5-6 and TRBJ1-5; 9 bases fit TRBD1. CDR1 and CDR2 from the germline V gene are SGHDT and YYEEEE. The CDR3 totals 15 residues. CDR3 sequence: CATRQGELGNQPQHF. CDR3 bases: TGTGCCACAAGACAGGGGGAGCTAGGAAATCAGCCTCAGCATTTT.